What follows are 10 T cell receptor beta chains derived from one specimen sequenced in a study of breast tumors, draining lymph nodes, adjacent tissues. Axillary draining lymph nodes of breast cancer patients supplied the node samples. TCRdb reprocessed the multiplex PCR reads via MiXCR and lists one record per CDR3 protein. The sample contains about 180,000 distinct CDR3 sequences, around 33% of which appear only once. Sequences were obtained from axillary lymph node tissue. All receptors derive from a female donor with breast cancer. Some clones in this sample may be carry-over from other donors' samples.

This clonotype was detected ten times or more. This sequence joins TRBV7-8 and TRBJ1-5; 7 bases match TRBD1. The length of the CDR3 is 13 residues. The ends lost 5 bases at V and 5 bases at J; junction bases unmatched: 3. Germline V lookup: CDR1 SGHVS, CDR2 FQNEAQ. CDR3: CASSTGVDQPQHF. Here the CDR3 DNA reads TGTGCCAGCAGCACAGGGGTAGATCAGCCCCAGCATTTT.

Concerning this clonotype itself: This could be a read error, since a much larger clone is one nucleotide away. This chain uses TRBV19 with TRBJ2-5; 16 bases fit TRBD2. The germline V gene encodes CDR1 LNHDA and CDR2 SQIVND (reference sequence). This CDR3 region has 18 residues. This chain's CDR3 is CASAVGLAGGPGQETRYF. DNA for the CDR3: TGTGCCAGTGCCGTGGGACTAGCGGGGGGGCCGGGCCAAGAGACCCGGTACTTC.

The rearrangement links TRBV6-6 to TRBJ2-1; 10 bases align to TRBD2. The V gene end was trimmed by 5 bases and the J gene end by 9 bases; junction bases not matched to a gene: 7. Looked up from germline, CDR1 is MNHNY and CDR2 is SVGAGI (reference sequence). The CDR3 is 14 residues long. For the CDR3, the DNA is TGTGCCAGCAGTACCCTAGCGGGAGAGAGTGAGCAGTTCTTC. Translation: CASSTLAGESEQFF.

This clonotype was recorded many times. The rearrangement uses TRBV10-3 and TRBJ1-1; a possible D gene is TRBD1 (5 bases). CDR1 is ENHRY and CDR2 is SYGVKD in the germline V gene. The CDR3 extends over 14 amino acids. Trimming cost V 0 bases and J 4 bases, with 9 bases left between them. CDR3 region: CAISESARATEAFF. The CDR3 bases are TGTGCCATCAGTGAGTCAGCCAGGGCCACTGAAGCTTTCTTT.

This clonotype was found many times. The CDR3 loop reads CASSPRRANVLTF. In DNA form, the CDR3 reads TGTGCCAGCAGCCCCCGGAGGGCCAACGTCCTGACTTTC. The rearrangement uses TRBV11-2 and TRBJ2-6; D gene uncertain. CDR1 is SGHAT and CDR2 is FQNNGV in the germline V gene. V lost 5 bases and J 5 bases, leaving 7 bases between the germline ends. CDR3 size: 13 residues.

Concerning this clonotype: Mismatch with germline at one junction end may stem from a read error. This chain joins TRBV25-1 and TRBJ2-5; D is undetermined. CDR1 is MGHDK and CDR2 is SYGVNS in the germline V gene. CDR3 length: 15 amino acids. The DNA of the CDR3 is TGTGCTAGCAGTGGACCCCCAGTAAACCAAGAGACCCAGTACTTC. Translated, it gives CASSGPPVNQETQYF. Filled out from reference TRBV25-1 and TRBJ2-5, the complete variable domain reads EADIYQTPRYLVIGTGKKITLECSQTMGHDKMYWYQQDPGMELHLIHYSYGVNSTEKGDLSSESTVSRIRTEHFPLTLESARPSHTSQYLCASSGPPVNQETQYFGPGTRLLVL.

The genes are TRBV5-1 and TRBJ1-1; D not certain. The CDR3 extends over 14 amino acids. The V end lost 0 bases, the J end lost 4 bases, and 10 bases lay between the germline ends. Per germline, CDR1 SGHRS and CDR2 YFSETQ. The CDR3 protein is CASSLVRDGTEAFF. The CDR3 bases are TGCGCCAGCAGCTTGGTTCGGGATGGCACTGAAGCTTTCTTT. Variable domain in full (rest from reference TRBV5-1 and TRBJ1-1): KAGVTQTPRYLIKTRGQQVTLSCSPISGHRSVSWYQQTPGQGLQFLFEYFSETQRNKGNFPGRFSGRQFSNSRSEMNVSTLELGDSALYLCASSLVRDGTEAFFGQGTRLTVV.

As to this clonotype: A much larger clone lies one base from this, so it may be a read error. The V call is TRBV6-1, the J call TRBJ2-2, with 9 bases fitting TRBD1. The ends lost 11 bases at V and 0 bases at J; junction bases unmatched: 7. The CDR3 runs 15 residues. CDR1 and CDR2 from the germline V gene are MNHNS and SASEGT. CDR3: CAGGGTGSNTGELFF. The CDR3 nucleotides read TGTGCCGGCGGCGGGACAGGGTCGAACACCGGGGAGCTGTTTTTT.

This clonotype was picked up many times. The rearrangement joins TRBV24-1 to TRBJ2-1; D is possibly TRBD1 (6 bases). The CDR3 has 14 residues. Germline assignment: CDR1 KGHDR and CDR2 SFDVKD. The V gene lost 0 bases and the J gene lost 7 bases, with 9 bases spanning the gap. This CDR3 is CATSDLRTENEQFF. In DNA form, the CDR3 reads TGTGCCACCAGTGATTTGCGGACAGAGAATGAGCAGTTCTTC.

Remarks on this clonotype: The junction departs from germline at one end; a sequencing error may be responsible. This chain connects TRBV7-6 to TRBJ2-5; D is perhaps TRBD1 (6 bases). CDR1 is SGHVS, CDR2 FNYEAQ, per germline. The CDR3 is 15 amino acids. The DNA of the CDR3 is TGTGCCAGCAGCTTAGGGACAGATGGGGCAGCGACCCGGCACTTC. Its protein is CASSLGTDGAATRHF.